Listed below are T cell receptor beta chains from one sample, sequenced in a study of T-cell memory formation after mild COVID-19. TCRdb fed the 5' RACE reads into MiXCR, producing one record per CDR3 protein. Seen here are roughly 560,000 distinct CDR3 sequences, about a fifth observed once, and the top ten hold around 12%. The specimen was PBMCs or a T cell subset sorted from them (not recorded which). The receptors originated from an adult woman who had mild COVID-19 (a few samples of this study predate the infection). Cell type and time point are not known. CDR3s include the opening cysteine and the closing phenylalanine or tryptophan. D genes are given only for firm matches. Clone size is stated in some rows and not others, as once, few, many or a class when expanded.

cdr3_nt: TGTGCCAGCAGTTTTGGGCAGGACACAGATACGCAGTATTTT; cdr3_aa: CASSFGQDTDTQYF; v_call: TRBV12-3/TRBV12-4; j_call: TRBJ2-3; d_call: -; clone_size: -
cdr3_nt: TGTGCCAGCAGAAAAGTAGCGGGAGGTGCGGGCAATGAGCAGTTCTTC; cdr3_aa: CASRKVAGGAGNEQFF; v_call: TRBV12-3/TRBV12-4; j_call: TRBJ2-1; d_call: TRBD2; clone_size: few
cdr3_nt: TGTGCCAGCTTCAGGGACACGGGCACTGAAGCTTTCTTT; cdr3_aa: CASFRDTGTEAFF; v_call: TRBV6-5; j_call: TRBJ1-1; d_call: -; clone_size: few
cdr3_nt: TGTGCCAGCAGCCCCTCTAGCGGGGATGACAATGAGCAGTTCTTC; cdr3_aa: CASSPSSGDDNEQFF; v_call: TRBV9; j_call: TRBJ2-1; d_call: TRBD2; clone_size: -
cdr3_nt: TGCGCCAGCAGCCAAGGGGACAACACTGAAGCTTTCTTT; cdr3_aa: CASSQGDNTEAFF; v_call: TRBV4-1; j_call: TRBJ1-1; d_call: -; clone_size: few
cdr3_nt: TGTGCCAGCGGGGGGGACAGGGACGGTCAGCCCCAGCATTTT; cdr3_aa: CASGGDRDGQPQHF; v_call: TRBV27; j_call: TRBJ1-5; d_call: TRBD1; clone_size: few
cdr3_nt: TGTGCCAGCAGCGTAGTTGGAGCGGGAGCCTCCTACAATGAGCAGTTCTTC; cdr3_aa: CASSVVGAGASYNEQFF; v_call: TRBV9; j_call: TRBJ2-1; d_call: TRBD2; clone_size: many
cdr3_nt: TGCGCCAGCAGCTTGGCCGGGCAGAACACCGGGGAGCTGTTTTTT; cdr3_aa: CASSLAGQNTGELFF; v_call: TRBV5-1; j_call: TRBJ2-2; d_call: -; clone_size: -
cdr3_nt: TGTGCCTGGAGTGCGGGGGCGGGAGATACGCAGTATTTT; cdr3_aa: CAWSAGAGDTQYF; v_call: TRBV30; j_call: TRBJ2-3; d_call: -; clone_size: -
cdr3_nt: TGCAGTGCTAGATACGACAGGAGGAACACTGAAGCTTTCTTT; cdr3_aa: CSARYDRRNTEAFF; v_call: TRBV20-1; j_call: TRBJ1-1; d_call: -; clone_size: few
cdr3_nt: TGTGCTAGTGGTTTGGTACTCAGCAGGTCCACTGAAGCTTTCTTT; cdr3_aa: CASGLVLSRSTEAFF; v_call: TRBV12-5; j_call: TRBJ1-1; d_call: -; clone_size: few
cdr3_nt: TGTGCCAGCAGCGCTTACTACAGGGGGCGCAACTATGGCTACACCTTC; cdr3_aa: CASSAYYRGRNYGYTF; v_call: TRBV9; j_call: TRBJ1-2; d_call: TRBD1; clone_size: few
cdr3_nt: TGTGCCAGCGGACCGACAGGCCGTAATGAAAAACTGTTTTTT; cdr3_aa: CASGPTGRNEKLFF; v_call: TRBV9; j_call: TRBJ1-4; d_call: -; clone_size: -
cdr3_nt: TGTGCCAGCAGCTTAGATAAGTGGGGGGGGCTAGCGGGATCCAATGAGCAGTTCTTC; cdr3_aa: CASSLDKWGGLAGSNEQFF; v_call: TRBV11-2; j_call: TRBJ2-1; d_call: TRBD2; clone_size: -
cdr3_nt: TGTGCCAGCAGCTTAGTACTAGCGGGAGCACATGAGCAGTTCTTC; cdr3_aa: CASSLVLAGAHEQFF; v_call: TRBV7-9; j_call: TRBJ2-1; d_call: TRBD2; clone_size: -
cdr3_nt: TGTGCCAGCAGTGAACCCTACGAGCAGTACTTC; cdr3_aa: CASSEPYEQYF; v_call: TRBV2; j_call: TRBJ2-7; d_call: -; clone_size: -
cdr3_nt: TGTGCCAGCACCCCAGGGGTACAGGTCTACCCTCGGGGCTACACCTTC; cdr3_aa: CASTPGVQVYPRGYTF; v_call: TRBV12-3/TRBV12-4; j_call: TRBJ1-2; d_call: -; clone_size: few
cdr3_nt: TGTGCCAGCAGTTATAGGGGTGGAGGCTATGGCTACACCTTC; cdr3_aa: CASSYRGGGYGYTF; v_call: TRBV25-1; j_call: TRBJ1-2; d_call: -; clone_size: -
cdr3_nt: TGCAGCGTTAAGGGGGCCTCCGGCCGGAGTCGGGCCAACGTCCTGACTTTC; cdr3_aa: CSVKGASGRSRANVLTF; v_call: TRBV29-1; j_call: TRBJ2-6; d_call: TRBD1; clone_size: few
cdr3_nt: TGTGCCAGCAGCCCAGAGGGAAAACTGTTTTTT; cdr3_aa: CASSPEGKLFF; v_call: TRBV7-9; j_call: TRBJ1-4; d_call: -; clone_size: once
cdr3_nt: TGTGCCAGCACCCTAAACAGAGGCGATGAGCAGTTCTTC; cdr3_aa: CASTLNRGDEQFF; v_call: TRBV7-6; j_call: TRBJ2-1; d_call: -; clone_size: -
cdr3_nt: TGCGCCAGCAGCCAAGAACTAGCGGGAGAGATACATGAGCAGTTCTTC; cdr3_aa: CASSQELAGEIHEQFF; v_call: TRBV4-1; j_call: TRBJ2-1; d_call: TRBD2; clone_size: few
cdr3_nt: TGTGCCAGCAGCTTGTCCAGGACAGACCCTTATAGCAATCAGCCCCAGCATTTT; cdr3_aa: CASSLSRTDPYSNQPQHF; v_call: TRBV7-4; j_call: TRBJ1-5; d_call: -; clone_size: few
cdr3_nt: TGTGCCAGCAGCTTAGGCTCCCCCCTTAGCAATCAGCCCCAGCATTTT; cdr3_aa: CASSLGSPLSNQPQHF; v_call: TRBV7-9; j_call: TRBJ1-5; d_call: -; clone_size: -
cdr3_nt: TGTGCCAGCAGCTTAGAGGACCGAGGAGAGCAGTACTTC; cdr3_aa: CASSLEDRGEQYF; v_call: TRBV13; j_call: TRBJ2-7; d_call: -; clone_size: few
cdr3_nt: TGTGCCAGCAGCCCCTTGACAGTCTCCTATGGCTACACCTTC; cdr3_aa: CASSPLTVSYGYTF; v_call: TRBV7-9; j_call: TRBJ1-2; d_call: -; clone_size: -
cdr3_nt: TGCGCCAGCAGCCAAGGGAGGGGGGAGGAGCAGTACTTC; cdr3_aa: CASSQGRGEEQYF; v_call: TRBV4-1; j_call: TRBJ2-7; d_call: -; clone_size: once
cdr3_nt: TGTGCCAGCAGTCTTTTTTCGGCGGGGGACACAGATACGCAGTATTTT; cdr3_aa: CASSLFSAGDTDTQYF; v_call: TRBV12-3/TRBV12-4; j_call: TRBJ2-3; d_call: TRBD2; clone_size: medium-sized
cdr3_nt: TGTGCCAGCAGCTTAGCGGCGGGACAGCCCCAGCATTTT; cdr3_aa: CASSLAAGQPQHF; v_call: TRBV7-9; j_call: TRBJ1-5; d_call: -; clone_size: many
cdr3_nt: TGTGCCAGCAGCTTGGGAGGGGAGAGTTATGACACTGAAGCTTTCTTT; cdr3_aa: CASSLGGESYDTEAFF; v_call: TRBV5-4; j_call: TRBJ1-1; d_call: -; clone_size: many
cdr3_nt: TGTGCCAGCAGCGTGACTCCGGGGGAGAACTATGGCTACACCTTC; cdr3_aa: CASSVTPGENYGYTF; v_call: TRBV9; j_call: TRBJ1-2; d_call: -; clone_size: few
cdr3_nt: TGCAGTGCCCCGGGACAACCGCCCTACGAGCAGTACTTC; cdr3_aa: CSAPGQPPYEQYF; v_call: TRBV20-1; j_call: TRBJ2-7; d_call: -; clone_size: -
cdr3_nt: TGTGCCAGCAGCGCAACAGGAGGGGGTGGGGCAGATACGCAGTATTTT; cdr3_aa: CASSATGGGGADTQYF; v_call: TRBV3-1; j_call: TRBJ2-3; d_call: -; clone_size: few
cdr3_nt: TGTGCCAGCAGCGGTCTCGTGGGATTCGCAGATACGCAGTATTTT; cdr3_aa: CASSGLVGFADTQYF; v_call: TRBV9; j_call: TRBJ2-3; d_call: -; clone_size: -
cdr3_nt: TGTGCCAGCGGAGGGGGGGCTCGGGGCAACGAGCAGTACTTC; cdr3_aa: CASGGGARGNEQYF; v_call: TRBV6-1; j_call: TRBJ2-7; d_call: -; clone_size: few
cdr3_nt: TGTGCCACCAGCAGAGATCTTAGCAATCAGCCCCAGCATTTT; cdr3_aa: CATSRDLSNQPQHF; v_call: TRBV15; j_call: TRBJ1-5; d_call: -; clone_size: -
cdr3_nt: TGCAGCGTTGACGTGCAGGGGGCCTACGAGCAGTACTTC; cdr3_aa: CSVDVQGAYEQYF; v_call: TRBV29-1; j_call: TRBJ2-7; d_call: TRBD1; clone_size: few
cdr3_nt: TGTGCCAGCAGCTTCAGCACTCTCACCGGGGAGCTGTTTTTT; cdr3_aa: CASSFSTLTGELFF; v_call: TRBV5-6; j_call: TRBJ2-2; d_call: -; clone_size: -
cdr3_nt: TGTGCCAGCACAGTTTATCCGGCAACTCAGGCACCCCTCCACTTT; cdr3_aa: CASTVYPATQAPLHF; v_call: TRBV12-3/TRBV12-4; j_call: TRBJ1-6; d_call: -; clone_size: -
cdr3_nt: TGTGCCAGCAGCTTAGTCTCGGCGGGCCAAGAGACCCAGTACTTC; cdr3_aa: CASSLVSAGQETQYF; v_call: TRBV7-9; j_call: TRBJ2-5; d_call: -; clone_size: -
cdr3_nt: TGCGCCAGCAGCTTGGATTGGACAGGGGGAGGCTATGGCTACACCTTC; cdr3_aa: CASSLDWTGGGYGYTF; v_call: TRBV5-1; j_call: TRBJ1-2; d_call: TRBD1; clone_size: -
cdr3_nt: TGTGCCAGCAGCCCGACAGACAGCAATCAGCCCCAGCATTTT; cdr3_aa: CASSPTDSNQPQHF; v_call: TRBV6-5; j_call: TRBJ1-5; d_call: -; clone_size: many
cdr3_nt: TGTGCCAGCAGTTACGTTGGCGGGAGCTCCTACGAGCAGTACTTC; cdr3_aa: CASSYVGGSSYEQYF; v_call: TRBV6-6; j_call: TRBJ2-7; d_call: TRBD2; clone_size: few
cdr3_nt: TGTGCCAGCTCACCTGCAGGAGCTAACTATGGCTACACCTTC; cdr3_aa: CASSPAGANYGYTF; v_call: TRBV18; j_call: TRBJ1-2; d_call: -; clone_size: -
cdr3_nt: TGTGCCAGCAGTCCTAGCTCGGTATTCGGTCTAGGAGGGACCCAGTACTTC; cdr3_aa: CASSPSSVFGLGGTQYF; v_call: TRBV12-3/TRBV12-4; j_call: TRBJ2-5; d_call: -; clone_size: many
cdr3_nt: TGTGCCACCAGCAGAGATCCGTACGGGGGGCCGTCAGGCGATACGCAGTATTTT; cdr3_aa: CATSRDPYGGPSGDTQYF; v_call: TRBV15; j_call: TRBJ2-3; d_call: -; clone_size: -
cdr3_nt: TGTGCCAGCAGCCAAGAGGCAGGGAACTATGGCTACACCTTC; cdr3_aa: CASSQEAGNYGYTF; v_call: TRBV3-1; j_call: TRBJ1-2; d_call: -; clone_size: few
cdr3_nt: TGCGCCAGCAGCCAAGTCCGAACAGGGGGCAATCAGCCCCAGCATTTT; cdr3_aa: CASSQVRTGGNQPQHF; v_call: TRBV4-1; j_call: TRBJ1-5; d_call: TRBD1; clone_size: -
cdr3_nt: TGCGCCAGCAGCCAAGCACTTGTACAGGGGTCCTTCACCGGGGAGCTGTTTTTT; cdr3_aa: CASSQALVQGSFTGELFF; v_call: TRBV4-1; j_call: TRBJ2-2; d_call: TRBD1; clone_size: -
cdr3_nt: TGCAGTGCTAACTTTGCGGGGTACACTGAAGCTTTCTTT; cdr3_aa: CSANFAGYTEAFF; v_call: TRBV20-1; j_call: TRBJ1-1; d_call: -; clone_size: -